Sequencing of this T cell receptor beta chain was carried out in a study of molecular identifiers for immune sequencing clone quantification. About the research overall: Across replicate runs, RNA obtained from approximately 20,000 or 100,000 naive CD8 cells was divided into five, with four undergoing sequencing. General study findings and limits: Naive cells had under 1% of molecules in clones above 20 RNA copies, effectors over 99%.

TCR libraries were built in bulk with a published protocol and specific TCR primers. Each CDR3 protein gets one entry after TCRdb re-called the PCR reads with MiXCR. The sample contains over 85,000 distinct CDR3 sequences, nearly 25% of which appear only once. This clonotype was counted ten times or more. Its antigen is currently unknown. The CDR3 loop spans 14 amino acids. The V and J ends lost 6 bases and 6 bases, in that order; junction bases with no gene match: 5. Germline CDR1 is MNHEY and CDR2 is SMNVEV (reference sequence). The chain carries TRBV27 and TRBJ2-3; TRBD2 matches 11 bases. The receptor was derived from a human donor in good health. Some libraries in this study had Jurkat cell RNA spiked in. Sequencing was performed on naive CD8+ T cells from blood, with Jurkat cell RNA spiked in. Specified subset: FACS-sorted CD8+CD4-CCR7+CD45RA+ naive T cells. CDR3: CASRLLAGVDTQYF. DNA for the CDR3: TGTGCCAGCAGGCTACTAGCGGGGGTTGATACGCAGTATTTT.